One and the same sample provided the 32 T cell receptor beta chains below, sequenced in a study of blood T cells in healthy people across ages. With a J-beta primer mix and a sample-barcoded 5' primer, a second PCR ran roughly 6 to 11 cycles. In TCRdb, the 5' RACE reads were re-called with MiXCR into one record per CDR3 protein. The table has hundreds of thousands of distinct CDR3 sequences, roughly a quarter seen once. These same data were also listed under a study on T cells of mothers and their children.

Sequenced sample: blood. The receptors originated from a boy younger than 10 in good health.

This clonotype was recorded a few times. The chain has TRBV20-1 and TRBJ1-5, with TRBD1 as a possible D gene (6 bases). The CDR3 is 15 amino acids. With 6 bases removed from V and 0 bases from J, the gap between germline ends came to 15 bases. The germline V gene encodes CDR1 DFQATT and CDR2 SNEGSKA (reference sequence). DNA of the CDR3: TGCAGTGCCGGGGGCGGGGCGTTTAGCAATCAGCCCCAGCATTTT. Its translation: CSAGGGAFSNQPQHF.

The chain couples TRBV7-9 to TRBJ2-1; D is possibly TRBD2 (5 bases). Trimming took off 5 bases at V and 11 bases at J, with 13 bases between the two ends. Germline V gene sequence: CDR1 SEHNR, CDR2 FQNEAQ (reference sequence). The CDR3 length is 12 residues. The CDR3 DNA reads as TGTGCCAGCAGCCCGGACTGGGTTAAGCAGTTCTTC. This encodes CASSPDWVKQFF.

V and J are TRBV19 and TRBJ2-2; D is unclear. Germline loops: CDR1 LNHDA, CDR2 SQIVND (reference sequence). The V and J ends lost 2 bases and 0 bases respectively, with 7 bases between them. This CDR3 region has 15 residues. DNA of the CDR3: TGTGCCAGTAGTATATCGAGGTCGAACACCGGGGAGCTGTTTTTT. It is translated as CASSISRSNTGELFF. The full variable domain, completed using reference TRBV19 and TRBJ2-2, is DGGITQSPKYLFRKEGQNVTLSCEQNLNHDAMYWYRQDPGQGLRLIYYSQIVNDFQKGDIAEGYSVSREKKESFPLTVTSAQKNPTAFYLCASSISRSNTGELFFGEGSRLTVL.

A few counts support this clonotype. V usage is TRBV6-2 or TRBV6-3 and J usage is TRBJ2-5, with D hard to call. Germline V lookup: CDR1 MNHEY, CDR2 SVGEGT. The CDR3 is made up of 13 amino acids. V was cut by 6 bases and J by 11 bases, with 19 bases left in between. CDR3 sequence reads: CASSLRERGEQYF. DNA for the CDR3: TGTGCCAGCAGCCTAAGAGAGCGCGGTGAGCAGTACTTC.

This clonotype has only a few counts. The chain carries TRBV7-6 and TRBJ2-2; D unresolved. V lost 0 bases and J lost 2, with 7 bases in between. Germline V CDR1 and CDR2: SGHVS, FNYEAQ. The CDR3 runs 15 residues. The CDR3 loop reads CASSLAILNTGELFF. DNA of the CDR3: TGTGCCAGCAGCTTAGCCATCCTAAACACCGGGGAGCTGTTTTTT.

Concerning this clonotype itself: One junction end disagrees with the germline gene, perhaps due to a read error. The CDR3, as DNA: TGCGCCAGCAGCGCCCTCGGAGTCGCAGATACGCAGTATTTT. Its translation: CASSALGVADTQYF. The chain combines TRBV7-6 with TRBJ2-3; D is unresolved. The V gene's germline CDR1 is SGHVS and CDR2 FNYEAQ. This CDR3 is built from 14 residues.

V and J are TRBV12-3 or TRBV12-4 and TRBJ2-1; D may be TRBD1 (6 bases). The J call may be incorrect, as the DNA end agrees better with TRBJ2-7. CDR3 length equals 17 residues. The CDR3 sequence is CASSLEGTRLALYEQYF. For the CDR3, the DNA is TGTGCCAGCAGTTTAGAAGGGACACGCCTGGCGTTGTACGAGCAGTACTTC.

This chain connects TRBV20-1 to TRBJ1-2; D might be TRBD1 (5 bases). Germline V gene sequence: CDR1 DFQATT, CDR2 SNEGSKA (reference sequence). This CDR3 comprises 13 residues. V shed 3 bases and J shed 4 bases, with 12 bases lying between them. The CDR3 DNA sequence: TGCAGTGCTAGTGAAGGGACCGGCTATGGCTACACCTTC. Its translation: CSASEGTGYGYTF.

The chain recombines TRBV6-5 with TRBJ2-1; TRBD1 agrees at 8 bases. The CDR3 is made up of 14 amino acids. Germline assignment: CDR1 MNHEY and CDR2 SVGAGI. V was pared by 8 bases and J by 8 bases, with 11 bases of the junction left unmatched. Written as DNA, the CDR3 is TGTGCCAGCGCGAGGCGGGACAGGATCCATGAGCAGTTCTTC. This sequence encodes CASARRDRIHEQFF.

The chain has TRBV20-1 and TRBJ1-2; 8 nucleotides align to TRBD1. The ends lost 5 bases at V and 4 bases at J; junction bases unmatched: 12. This CDR3 has 15 amino acids. The germline CDR1 and CDR2 sequences are DFQATT and SNEGSKA (reference sequence). The CDR3 is CSAPIILDRGYGYTF. As DNA, the CDR3 is TGCAGTGCTCCGATTATACTTGACAGGGGCTATGGCTACACCTTC.

The table lists this clonotype with a few counts. CDR3 nucleotide sequence: TGTGCCAGCAGTTCGGGACTAGCGGTTACCTACGAGCAGTACTTC. Amino acids: CASSSGLAVTYEQYF. The genes are TRBV12-3 or TRBV12-4 and TRBJ2-7, with 11 bases fitting TRBD2. The J segment lost 2 bases and the V segment lost 4 bases, leaving 4 bases of the junction unmatched. This CDR3 region has 15 residues.

This clonotype occurred a few times. V usage is TRBV14 and J usage is TRBJ2-4; 10 bases fit TRBD1. This CDR3 region has 20 residues. Germline V gene lookup returns CDR1 SGHDN and CDR2 FVKESK. With 3 bases clipped from V and 2 bases from J, the junction kept 16 bases outside the gene matches. CDR3 sequence: CASSQTPGQGYRKTKNIQYF. CDR3 nucleotides: TGTGCCAGCAGCCAGACTCCGGGACAGGGGTACAGGAAAACCAAAAACATTCAGTACTTC.

This chain links TRBV7-6 with TRBJ2-7, with D perhaps matching TRBD2 (5 bases). In germline, CDR1 is SGHVS, CDR2 FNYEAQ. CDR3 size: 12 residues. V dropped 8 bases and J dropped 6 bases, with 14 bases sitting between them. DNA of the CDR3: TGTGCCAGCTCCTCCTTTGGAGGCGAGCAGTACTTC. Translation: CASSSFGGEQYF.

This clonotype was recorded a few times. The CDR3: CARGGAAKNIQYF. CDR3 sequence (DNA): TGCGCCAGGGGCGGGGCAGCCAAAAACATTCAGTACTTC. J is TRBJ2-4 and V is TRBV5-1, with D perhaps TRBD2 (6 bases). The V gene lost 8 bases and the J gene lost 0 bases, with 9 bases spanning the gap. CDR1 SGHRS and CDR2 YFSETQ come from the germline V gene. There are 13 residues in the CDR3. Complete variable domain (other parts from reference TRBV5-1 and TRBJ2-4): KAGVTQTPRYLIKTRGQQVTLSCSPISGHRSVSWYQQTPGQGLQFLFEYFSETQRNKGNFPGRFSGRQFSNSRSEMNVSTLELGDSALYLCARGGAAKNIQYFGAGTRLSVL.

This chain joins TRBV15 and TRBJ2-7, with D tentatively TRBD1 or TRBD2 (5 bases each). This CDR3 is built from 14 residues. Germline V gives CDR1 LNHNV, CDR2 YYDKDF (reference sequence). V was shortened by 0 bases and J by 2 bases, with 8 bases between the two germline ends. In DNA form, the CDR3 reads TGTGCCACCAGCAGAGATCAGGGACCCTACGAGCAGTACTTC. This encodes CATSRDQGPYEQYF. The whole variable domain, remainder taken from reference TRBV15 and TRBJ2-7, is DAMVIQNPRYQVTQFGKPVTLSCSQTLNHNVMYWYQQKSSQAPKLLFHYYDKDFNNEADTPDNFQSRRPNTSFCFLDIRSPGLGDTAMYLCATSRDQGPYEQYFGPGTRLTVT.

This clonotype is a singleton in its sample. This chain's CDR3 is CSARRYSDYGYTF. The DNA for the CDR3 is TGCAGTGCTAGGCGTTACAGCGACTATGGCTACACCTTC. The rearrangement uses TRBV20-1 and TRBJ1-2; D call uncertain. CDR3 length: 13 residues. Trimming shortened V by 3 bases and J by 3 bases, and 11 bases separated the two germline ends. Germline V gene data show CDR1 as DFQATT and CDR2 as SNEGSKA (reference sequence).

This clonotype was detected a few times. The chain joins TRBV27 to TRBJ2-7; 14 bases map to TRBD2. J lost 3 bases, V lost 0 bases, and 4 bases had no gene match. The CDR3 extends over 17 amino acids. Germline values: CDR1 MNHEY, CDR2 SMNVEV (reference sequence). The CDR3 reads CASSLSGLAGGYYEQYF. The CDR3 DNA reads as TGTGCCAGCAGTTTATCCGGACTAGCGGGGGGTTACTACGAGCAGTACTTC.

This clonotype turned up a few times. The V call is TRBV20-1, the J call TRBJ2-1; the D is unclear. The CDR3 runs to 12 residues. CDR1 and CDR2 (germline): DFQATT, SNEGSKA (reference sequence). The ends were cut back, 3 bases at V and 5 bases at J, with 8 bases in the middle. The chain's CDR3 is CSASRTHNEQFF. DNA for the CDR3: TGCAGTGCTAGTCGGACCCACAATGAGCAGTTCTTC.

This clonotype has a handful of counts. The V gene is TRBV7-9, the J gene TRBJ2-3, with 9 positions matching TRBD1. CDR1 and CDR2 from the germline V gene are SEHNR and FQNEAQ (reference sequence). The CDR3 covers 15 residues. V lost 3 bases to trimming and J lost 2 bases; unmatched junction nucleotides: 3. CDR3 coding DNA: TGTGCCAGCAGCTTGGACAGGGGATACACAGATACGCAGTATTTT. It codes for CASSLDRGYTDTQYF.

Regarding this clonotype: The germline gene is not matched at one end of the junction; a read error may be the cause. The J gene is TRBJ2-1, the V gene TRBV3-1, with 7 bases matching TRBD1. Per the germline V gene, CDR1 is LGHDT and CDR2 is YNNKEL (reference sequence). The CDR3 covers 14 residues. The DNA for the CDR3 is TGTGCCAGCAGCCTGGACAGGCTATACAATGAGCGGTTCTTC. Protein sequence: CASSLDRLYNERFF.

V and J are TRBV9 and TRBJ1-3, with unresolved D. Per the germline V gene, CDR1 is SGDLS and CDR2 is YYNGEE. CDR3 length: 15 residues. The germline V and J ends were trimmed by 0 bases and 3 bases, with 10 bases remaining between them. The CDR3 sequence: CASSVVVGSGNTIYF. CDR3 nucleotide sequence: TGTGCCAGCAGCGTAGTTGTGGGGAGTGGAAACACCATATATTTT.

The chain links TRBV18 to TRBJ1-2; possibly TRBD1 for D (6 bases). Trimming stripped 3 bases from V and 4 bases from J, with 15 bases between. Looked up from germline, CDR1 is KGHSH and CDR2 is LQKENI. This CDR3 region has 15 residues. CDR3 bases: TGTGCCAGCTCACCCAAGACAGGTCTTACCTATGGCTACACCTTC. It translates to CASSPKTGLTYGYTF.

This clonotype was seen a handful of times. The chain is built from TRBV3-1 and TRBJ1-3, with a weak D call TRBD1 (5 bases). The germline CDR1 and CDR2 sequences are LGHDT and YNNKEL (reference sequence). The CDR3 consists of 15 residues. The ends were cut back, 4 bases at V and 4 bases at J, with 14 bases in the middle. CDR3 nucleotides: TGTGCCAGCAGCCGTATCGCAGGGTCGGGAAACACCATATATTTT. It is translated as CASSRIAGSGNTIYF. The variable domain in full, with the rest retrieved from reference TRBV3-1 and TRBJ1-3, is DTAVSQTPKYLVTQMGNDKSIKCEQNLGHDTMYWYKQDSKKFLKIMFSYNNKELIINETVPNRFSPKSPDKAHLNLHINSLELGDSAVYFCASSRIAGSGNTIYFGEGSWLTVV.

The chain couples TRBV7-6 to TRBJ2-5, with TRBD1 matching 10 bases. Germline V gene sequence: CDR1 SGHVS, CDR2 FNYEAQ. The CDR3 loop spans 14 amino acids. The J segment lost 6 bases and the V segment lost 5 bases, leaving 6 bases of the junction unmatched. The CDR3 bases are TGTGCCAGCAGCCCCCGGGACAGGGGCAAGACCCAGTACTTC. Translation gives CASSPRDRGKTQYF.

This clonotype was picked up one time. This chain uses TRBV29-1 with TRBJ2-5; the D gene is possibly TRBD1 (5 bases). Trimming pared 2 bases from V and 2 bases from J, leaving 12 bases between. This CDR3 contains 14 residues. Germline lookup yields CDR1 SQVTM and CDR2 ANQGSEA. CDR3 amino acids: CSVEFQGGQETQYF. The CDR3 coding sequence is TGCAGCGTTGAATTCCAGGGTGGGCAAGAGACCCAGTACTTC.

This clonotype was picked up a small number of times. The chain links TRBV12-3 or TRBV12-4 to TRBJ1-2, with TRBD1 as a possible D gene (5 bases). V lost 6 bases and J lost 4, with 15 bases in between. The CDR3 loop spans 14 amino acids. The CDR3 region has the DNA TGTGCCAGCAGACCAAAGGGGAAGAGCTATGGCTACACCTTC. Its protein is CASRPKGKSYGYTF.

A few counts support this clonotype. The V call is TRBV4-3, the J call TRBJ2-2; 7 nucleotides agree with TRBD1. The J segment lost 8 bases and the V segment lost 1 base, leaving 4 bases of the junction unmatched. The CDR3 is made up of 14 amino acids. The germline CDR1 and CDR2 sequences are LGHNA and YSLEER. The CDR3 reads CASSQGRGPGELFF. CDR3 bases: TGCGCCAGCAGCCAAGGAAGGGGGCCAGGGGAGCTGTTTTTT.

A word on this clonotype: The junction shows a germline mismatch at one end, possibly a read error. The genes are TRBV2 and TRBJ1-3; D is unresolved. Germline V lookup: CDR1 SNHLY, CDR2 FYNNEI. The CDR3 extends over 14 amino acids. The CDR3, as DNA: TGTGCCAGCAGTGAAGAAAACTCTGGAGACACCATATATTTT. Amino acid sequence: CASSEENSGDTIYF.

This sequence joins TRBV7-8 and TRBJ2-3, with 9 positions matching TRBD2. The germline V gene encodes CDR1 SGHVS and CDR2 FQNEAQ. The CDR3 is 17 residues long. J gave up 2 bases and V 4 bases, and 10 bases lay outside the gene matches. The DNA of the CDR3 is TGTGCCAGCAGCTCCCCCTTCCTAGCGGGGCTCACAGATACGCAGTATTTT. It is translated as CASSSPFLAGLTDTQYF.

This chain joins TRBV7-2 and TRBJ2-5; D may be TRBD2 (5 bases). The assigned J gene may be wrong: the sequence end matches TRBJ2-7 better. The CDR3 has 15 residues. Germline CDR1 is SGHTA and CDR2 is FQGNSA. CDR3 in DNA: TGTGCCAGCAGCTTAGGGGGTCCCGGACTGTACGAGCAGTACTTC. Translated: CASSLGGPGLYEQYF.

The chain joins TRBV7-2 to TRBJ1-4; TRBD1 is a possible D gene (6 bases). The V and J ends lost 1 base and 4 bases respectively, with 10 bases between them. The CDR3 totals 15 residues. Looked up from germline, CDR1 is SGHTA and CDR2 is FQGNSA. The CDR3 spells CASSLVGGSNEKLFF. Written as DNA, the CDR3 is TGTGCCAGCAGCTTAGTAGGGGGGAGTAATGAAAAACTGTTTTTT.

This clonotype has more than one count but fewer than ten. The chain couples TRBV20-1 to TRBJ2-2; 9 positions match TRBD2. The CDR3 runs to 15 residues. In germline, CDR1 is DFQATT, CDR2 SNEGSKA (reference sequence). J gave up 6 bases and V 6 bases, and 11 bases lay outside the gene matches. CDR3 sequence: CSAPKAGGVSGELFF. Written as DNA, the CDR3 is TGCAGTGCCCCGAAAGCGGGAGGCGTTTCCGGGGAGCTGTTTTTT.